The rows below give T cell receptor beta chains drawn from one sample of a study of long-term antiretroviral therapy in people with HIV. The method was immunoSEQ multiplex PCR; TCRdb's version includes in-frame clones alone and lacks a portion of them. The repertoire holds 28,000 or so clones, with 65% to 85% as singletons. Source: unsorted PBMCs, taken 0.4 years after starting antiretroviral therapy. The origin of the receptors is a young man with HIV. Both conserved end residues are part of each CDR3. A D gene is named only where the DNA matches it firmly. Not all rows give a size; the values are once, few, many and, for expanded clones, a class.

TGTGCCAGCAGCTCCGGGACTAGCGGGGGGGCGACGCAGTTCTTC	CASSSGTSGGATQFF	TRBD2	TRBV5-8	-	TRBJ2-1
TGTGCCAGCAGTCTCGGTTGGGGGGGCGGGCAGCCCCAGCATTTT	CASSLGWGGGQPQHF	-	TRBV11-2	-	TRBJ1-5
TGTGCCAGCAGTGAACGACAGGGTTGGGGCTACACCTTC	CASSERQGWGYTF	TRBD1	TRBV2	-	TRBJ1-2
TGTGCCAGTAGTATAGGGGGAGGGAGTTACAATGAGCAGTTCTTC	CASSIGGGSYNEQFF	TRBD2	TRBV19	-	TRBJ2-1
TGTGCCAGCTCACCACCGACAACTTTAGCTGGAAACACCATATATTTT	CASSPPTTLAGNTIYF	-	TRBV18	-	TRBJ1-3
TGTGCCAGCACCAGACAGGGGGCCTATGGCTACACCTTC	CASTRQGAYGYTF	TRBD1	TRBV2	few	TRBJ1-2
TGTGCCAGCAGCCAACTCGGGGGGGGCAATGAGCAGTTCTTC	CASSQLGGGNEQFF	TRBD2	TRBV14	-	TRBJ2-1
TGCGCCAGCAGGCCGTCTGCTAGCGGGGGGGCACGTGAGCAGTTCTTC	CASRPSASGGAREQFF	TRBD2	TRBV5-1	-	TRBJ2-1
TGTGCCAGCACGGTAGAAAAACGGACTGAAGCTTTCTTT	CASTVEKRTEAFF	-	TRBV6-1	-	TRBJ1-1
TGTGCCAGCAGTTACTCTTCCTCCGGGGCTAACTATGGCTACACCTTC	CASSYSSSGANYGYTF	-	TRBV6-5	-	TRBJ1-2
TGTGCCAGCAGCTTGATCCTAGCGGGAGGTGGTGAGCAGTTCTTC	CASSLILAGGGEQFF	TRBD2	TRBV7-8	-	TRBJ2-1
TGTGCCAGCTCACCCCCGAATAGCGGGCCTTGGGTGGATACGCAGTATTTT	CASSPPNSGPWVDTQYF	TRBD2	TRBV18	-	TRBJ2-3
TGTGCCAGTGGGACTAGGGGTGAGCAGTTCTTC	CASGTRGEQFF	TRBD2	TRBV19	-	TRBJ2-1
TGTGCCAGTAGTATAGGGCGACAGGGGCGCCCGACCGATTTCTTT	CASSIGRQGRPTDFF	TRBD1	TRBV19	-	TRBJ1-1
TGTGCCAGTAGTATTGAGGGCAGGGGAGCAGATACGCAGTATTTT	CASSIEGRGADTQYF	-	TRBV19	-	TRBJ2-3
TGCGCCAGCGGAAGGGGCAGGGGTGGGGGACTGAACACTGAAGCTTTCTTT	CASGRGRGGGLNTEAFF	-	TRBV5-1	-	TRBJ1-1
TGTGCCAGCAGTGAGATCGGGCCCCAAGAGACCCAGTACTTC	CASSEIGPQETQYF	-	TRBV2	-	TRBJ2-5
TGTGCCAGCAGTTTTCAACCTTGGGATGAGCAGTTCTTC	CASSFQPWDEQFF	-	TRBV28	-	TRBJ2-1
TGTGCCAGCAGCCCTCGGGACAGGGGGCCGGACACTGAAGCTTTCTTT	CASSPRDRGPDTEAFF	TRBD1	TRBV7-9	-	TRBJ1-1
TGTGCCAGCAGCTTAACCGGGTCTTCCAACTATGGCTACACCTTC	CASSLTGSSNYGYTF	-	TRBV7-6	-	TRBJ1-2
TGTGCCAGCTCACCGGGAGAACAGACTTATAGCAATCAGCCCCAGCATTTT	CASSPGEQTYSNQPQHF	-	TRBV18	-	TRBJ1-5
TGTGCCAGCAGCCTCCTACGGGACCCGGGAGATACGCAGTATTTT	CASSLLRDPGDTQYF	-	TRBV7-9	-	TRBJ2-3
TGCGCCAGCAGTGAGGGGATGAACACTGAAGCTTTCTTT	CASSEGMNTEAFF	-	TRBV10-1	once	TRBJ1-1
TGTGCCAGCAGGGCGGGGCGGGGAGAGACCCAGTACTTC	CASRAGRGETQYF	-	TRBV27	-	TRBJ2-5
TGCGCCAGCGGTGACCCCTCCTACAATGAGCAGTTCTTC	CASGDPSYNEQFF	-	TRBV4-1	-	TRBJ2-1
TGTGCCAGCTCACGGCCTGGCCGCGAGGGGGAACACAATGAGCAGTTCTTC	CASSRPGREGEHNEQFF	-	TRBV18	-	TRBJ2-1
TGTGCCAGCTATTCGGGCAATCAGCCCCAGCATTTT	CASYSGNQPQHF	-	TRBV28	-	TRBJ1-5
TGTGCCAGCAGTTCCCCCGGACAGGGGGCCGACAATGAGCAGTTCTTC	CASSSPGQGADNEQFF	TRBD1	TRBV27	once	TRBJ2-1
TGTGCCAGCAGTCGAGGGGACAGGTTCTACGAGCAGTACTTC	CASSRGDRFYEQYF	TRBD1	TRBV27	-	TRBJ2-7
TGTGCCAGCAGTTGGGGACAGGGAACCTACGAGCAGTACTTC	CASSWGQGTYEQYF	TRBD1	TRBV6-6	-	TRBJ2-7
TGTGCCAGCAGTGATTGGGGGGTTGGAAACACCATATATTTT	CASSDWGVGNTIYF	-	TRBV25-1	-	TRBJ1-3
TGTGCCAGCAGCAAAGGGGACACCGACGAGCAGTACTTC	CASSKGDTDEQYF	-	TRBV21-1	-	TRBJ2-7
TGTGCCAGCTCATTTCGAGGCGGCGAAATCTCTGGAAACACCATATATTTT	CASSFRGGEISGNTIYF	-	TRBV18	-	TRBJ1-3
TGTGCCAGCAGCTTGGGGGCCAGTAACTATGGCTACACCTTC	CASSLGASNYGYTF	-	TRBV5-6	few	TRBJ1-2
TGTGCCAGTAGCCAGACTATGAACACTGAAGCTTTCTTT	CASSQTMNTEAFF	-	TRBV19	few	TRBJ1-1
TGCGCCAGCAGCCACGACAGGGAGAGCATAGATACGCAGTATTTT	CASSHDRESIDTQYF	TRBD1	TRBV5-1	-	TRBJ2-3
TGCGCCAGCAGCACCTACTTAGAGGGACCGCAGAACCTTAAAGAGACCCAGTACTTC	CASSTYLEGPQNLKETQYF	-	TRBV5-1	-	TRBJ2-5
TGTGCCAGCAGTGAATACGGGACAGGGGATGCCGGGGAGCTGTTTTTT	CASSEYGTGDAGELFF	TRBD1	TRBV25-1	-	TRBJ2-2
TGTGCCAGCAGCTTGAAGGGAGGGGCCCGCGGCTACACCTTC	CASSLKGGARGYTF	-	TRBV5-6	-	TRBJ1-2
TGTGCCAGCAGCGTAGAAGGGCTGGACAATCAGCCCCAGCATTTT	CASSVEGLDNQPQHF	-	TRBV9	-	TRBJ1-5
TGTGCCAGCGCGCTAACCGGAAATAGCAATCAGCCCCAGCATTTT	CASALTGNSNQPQHF	-	TRBV2	-	TRBJ1-5